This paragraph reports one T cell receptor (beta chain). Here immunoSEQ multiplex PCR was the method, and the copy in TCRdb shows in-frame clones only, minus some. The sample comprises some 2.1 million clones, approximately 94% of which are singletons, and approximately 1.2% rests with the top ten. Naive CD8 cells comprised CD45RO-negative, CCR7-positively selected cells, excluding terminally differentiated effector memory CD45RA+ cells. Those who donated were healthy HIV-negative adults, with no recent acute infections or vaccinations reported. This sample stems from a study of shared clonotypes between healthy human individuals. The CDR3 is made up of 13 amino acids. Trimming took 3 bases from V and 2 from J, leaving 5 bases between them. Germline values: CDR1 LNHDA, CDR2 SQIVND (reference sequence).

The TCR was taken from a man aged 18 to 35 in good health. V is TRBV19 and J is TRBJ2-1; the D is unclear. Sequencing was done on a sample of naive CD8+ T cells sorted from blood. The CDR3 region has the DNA TGTGCCAGTAGTATGTCCCCCTACAATGAGCAGTTCTTC. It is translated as CASSMSPYNEQFF. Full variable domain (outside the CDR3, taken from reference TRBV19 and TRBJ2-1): DGGITQSPKYLFRKEGQNVTLSCEQNLNHDAMYWYRQDPGQGLRLIYYSQIVNDFQKGDIAEGYSVSREKKESFPLTVTSAQKNPTAFYLCASSMSPYNEQFFGPGTRLTVL.